This T cell receptor beta chain was observed in a study of blood T cell repertoires in COVID-19. Study at large: PBMCs, B-cell-depleted T cells, or T cells were the source of the cDNA or gDNA that made up the material.

Participants spanned ages about 18 to 100 years and resided in over 20 US areas. Method: immunoSEQ multiplex PCR; TCRdb's copy keeps in-frame clones and lacks some. The sample has 310,000 or so clones, roughly 90% seen once. The clonotype comes from a woman between 40 and 50 years old who had recovered from COVID-19. Material for sequencing was PBMCs or T cells enriched from blood (not recorded which).

As DNA, the CDR3 is TGCGCCAGCAGCTTGGACAGCGGGACAGATACGCAGTATTTT. Translated: CASSLDSGTDTQYF. The chain is built from TRBV5-1 and TRBJ2-3, with D possibly being TRBD2 (6 bases). Germline-derived CDR1 and CDR2 are SGHRS and YFSETQ. V was trimmed by 0 bases and J by 3 bases, leaving 8 bases between them. The CDR3 is made up of 14 amino acids. Filled out from reference TRBV5-1 and TRBJ2-3, the complete variable domain reads KAGVTQTPRYLIKTRGQQVTLSCSPISGHRSVSWYQQTPGQGLQFLFEYFSETQRNKGNFPGRFSGRQFSNSRSEMNVSTLELGDSALYLCASSLDSGTDTQYFGPGTRLTVL.